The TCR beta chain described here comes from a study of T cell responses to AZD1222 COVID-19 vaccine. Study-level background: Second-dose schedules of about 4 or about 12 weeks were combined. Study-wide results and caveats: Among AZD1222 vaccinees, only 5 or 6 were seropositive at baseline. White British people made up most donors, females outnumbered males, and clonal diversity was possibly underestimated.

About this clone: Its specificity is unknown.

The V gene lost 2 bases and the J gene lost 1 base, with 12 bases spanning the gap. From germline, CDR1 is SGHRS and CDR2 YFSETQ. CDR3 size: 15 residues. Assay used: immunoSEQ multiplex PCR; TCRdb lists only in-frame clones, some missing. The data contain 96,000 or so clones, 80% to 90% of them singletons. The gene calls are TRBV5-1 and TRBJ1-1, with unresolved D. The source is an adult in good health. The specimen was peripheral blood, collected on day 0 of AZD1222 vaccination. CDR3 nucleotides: TGCGCCAGCAGCTTAGGGATGGCATGGAACACTGAAGCTTTCTTT. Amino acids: CASSLGMAWNTEAFF.